These 31 T cell receptor beta chains originate from one sample sequenced in a study of blood T cell repertoires in COVID-19. The data were produced by immunoSEQ multiplex PCR, yet TCRdb's version contains in-frame clones alone and is incomplete. The repertoire holds around 290,000 clones, with approximately 86% as singletons. The sample taken for sequencing was peripheral blood. These receptors all come from a woman in her 70s with COVID-19, enrolled during active disease.

This clone was counted only a few times. J is TRBJ2-2 and V is TRBV18; 9 positions agree with TRBD1. J gave up 4 bases and V 2 bases, and 2 bases lay outside the gene matches. The CDR3 has 15 amino acids. Germline V gene data show CDR1 as KGHSH and CDR2 as LQKENI. The CDR3 DNA follows: TGTGCCAGCTCACCAGAGACAGGGGGCACCGGGGAGCTGTTTTTT. Translated, it gives CASSPETGGTGELFF.

This chain connects TRBV2 to TRBJ2-3, with TRBD2 matching 15 bases. The V and J ends lost 3 bases and 4 bases, in that order; junction bases with no gene match: 5. CDR3 size: 17 residues. Germline-derived CDR1 and CDR2 are SNHLY and FYNNEI. CDR3 nucleotide sequence: TGTGCCAGCAGTGAGGGGACTAGCGGGGGGTGGTCAGATACGCAGTATTTT. Translated, it gives CASSEGTSGGWSDTQYF.

Remarks on this clone: At the DNA level, this CDR3 is encoded by other sequences in the same sample as well. This rearrangement joins TRBV27 to TRBJ1-5, with a tentative D call TRBD1 (5 bases). The V and J ends lost 3 bases and 4 bases respectively, with 7 bases between them. From germline, CDR1 is MNHEY and CDR2 SMNVEV (reference sequence). The CDR3 has 13 amino acids. CDR3 in DNA: TGTGCCAGCAGTTTCGGGGGAAATCAGCCCCAGCATTTT. Translated: CASSFGGNQPQHF.

The chain is built from TRBV9 and TRBJ2-7; the D gene is possibly TRBD2 (5 bases). CDR3 length equals 14 residues. Germline CDR1 is SGDLS and CDR2 is YYNGEE. The V end was cut by 3 bases, the J end by 2 bases, with 12 bases between. The CDR3 reads CASSARTGTYEQYF. CDR3 bases: TGTGCCAGCAGCGCTCGGACGGGGACCTACGAGCAGTACTTC.

Turning to this clone: The sample contains more than one DNA sequence encoding this CDR3. This chain joins TRBV12-3 or TRBV12-4 and TRBJ1-1, with 7 nucleotides matching TRBD1. Trimming took 3 bases from V and 4 from J; bases not matched to a gene: 2. This CDR3 is built from 13 residues. This chain's CDR3 is CASSLTGSTEAFF. The DNA of the CDR3 is TGTGCCAGCAGTTTGACAGGGAGCACTGAAGCTTTCTTT.

The chain carries TRBV18 and TRBJ2-5, with TRBD1 matching 8 bases. This CDR3 spans 14 amino acids. The V segment lost 3 bases and the J segment 5 bases; nucleotides outside the gene matches: 5. The V gene's germline CDR1 is KGHSH and CDR2 LQKENI. The CDR3 region is CASSPRTGWETQYF. CDR3 DNA: TGTGCCAGCTCACCTCGGACAGGGTGGGAGACCCAGTACTTC.

V usage is TRBV27 and J usage is TRBJ1-5; no clear D gene. This CDR3 is 13 amino acids long. Germline V CDR1 and CDR2: MNHEY, SMNVEV (reference sequence). Trimming shortened V by 5 bases and J by 9 bases, and 14 bases separated the two germline ends. Written as DNA, the CDR3 is TGTGCCAGCAGTATCACCGACTTGGGGCCCCAGCATTTT. Encoded protein: CASSITDLGPQHF.

The chain recombines TRBV6-5 with TRBJ1-1; TRBD1 is a possible D gene (5 bases). This CDR3 is built from 16 residues. V lost 4 bases and J 3 bases, leaving 18 bases between the germline ends. Germline assignment: CDR1 MNHEY and CDR2 SVGAGI. The CDR3 reads CASSLRQSGPYTEAFF. CDR3 coding DNA: TGTGCCAGCAGTTTAAGACAGTCAGGGCCTTACACTGAAGCTTTCTTT.

This clone appeared a single time. The J gene is TRBJ1-1, the V gene TRBV5-1, with 9 bases aligning to TRBD1. Germline V gives CDR1 SGHRS, CDR2 YFSETQ. The trim removed 4 bases at V and 4 bases at J, leaving 8 bases unmatched. The CDR3 contains 15 residues. CDR3 loop: CASSLQGAEGTEAFF. The CDR3 nucleotides are TGCGCCAGCAGCCTACAGGGGGCGGAGGGCACTGAAGCTTTCTTT.

This clone was seen a handful of times. The junction does not match germline at one end; this may be a read error. The V and J genes are TRBV10-1 and TRBJ2-7, with D possibly being TRBD2 (6 bases). The CDR3 contains 12 residues. The germline V gene encodes CDR1 WNHNN and CDR2 SYGVQD (reference sequence). This CDR3 reads CASSDVGTAQHF. CDR3 coding DNA: TGCGCCAGCAGTGATGTTGGGACTGCGCAACACTTC.

The chain couples TRBV7-2 to TRBJ2-5, with a tentative D call TRBD1 (6 bases). The germline gives CDR1 SGHTA, CDR2 FQGNSA. The CDR3 runs to 13 residues. Trimming pared 4 bases from V and 6 bases from J, leaving 12 bases between. CDR3 in amino acids: CASSSGHLKTQYF. The DNA of the CDR3 is TGTGCCAGCAGCTCGGGACATCTGAAGACCCAGTACTTC.

This clone was seen only a few times. The V call is TRBV18, the J call TRBJ1-6; possible D gene TRBD1, 6 bases. The ends were cut back, 2 bases at V and 8 bases at J, with 10 bases in the middle. Looked up from germline, CDR1 is KGHSH and CDR2 is LQKENI. This CDR3 comprises 14 residues. CDR3 sequence (DNA): TGTGCCAGCTCACCATCTGGGGGCGATTCACCCCTCCACTTT. This gives the protein CASSPSGGDSPLHF.

The chain links TRBV29-1 to TRBJ2-3; D may be TRBD1 (5 bases). The CDR3 is made up of 14 amino acids. CDR1 and CDR2 (germline): SQVTM, ANQGSEA. The V and J ends lost 5 bases and 0 bases respectively, with 12 bases between them. The chain's CDR3 is CSVFDTGSTDTQYF. The CDR3 DNA sequence: TGCAGCGTTTTTGATACAGGAAGCACAGATACGCAGTATTTT.

V is TRBV27 and J is TRBJ2-2, with D perhaps matching TRBD2 (6 bases). Trimming took 5 bases from V and 6 from J, leaving 13 bases between them. The CDR3 consists of 14 residues. Germline CDR1 and CDR2: MNHEY and SMNVEV (reference sequence). CDR3 sequence: CASSRRLEAGELFF. The CDR3 region has the DNA TGTGCCAGCAGTAGAAGACTAGAGGCCGGGGAGCTGTTTTTT.

J is TRBJ2-7 and V is TRBV12-3 or TRBV12-4; TRBD2 is a possible D gene (5 bases). V lost 1 base to trimming and J lost 7 bases, with 8 bases between them. This CDR3 contains 12 residues. The CDR3 DNA sequence: TGTGCCAGCAGTTTAGTCCGGGGTGAGCAGTACTTC. Its protein product is CASSLVRGEQYF.

The chain is built from TRBV12-3 or TRBV12-4 and TRBJ1-1; 7 nucleotides match TRBD1. This CDR3 contains 13 residues. V lost 6 bases to trimming and J lost 3 bases; unmatched junction nucleotides: 4. The CDR3 spells CASRQGQYTEAFF. The DNA of the CDR3 is TGTGCCAGCAGGCAGGGACAGTACACTGAAGCTTTCTTT.

The chain joins TRBV9 to TRBJ2-1, with 9 bases identical to TRBD1. This CDR3 comprises 16 residues. V shed 4 bases and J 8 bases; nucleotides not matched to a gene: 13. Germline loops: CDR1 SGDLS, CDR2 YYNGEE. CDR3 sequence: CASSPYPGQGIHEQFF. CDR3 sequence (DNA): TGTGCCAGCAGCCCGTACCCGGGACAGGGAATCCATGAGCAGTTCTTC. Full variable domain (outside the CDR3, taken from reference TRBV9 and TRBJ2-1): DSGVTQTPKHLITATGQRVTLRCSPRSGDLSVYWYQQSLDQGLQFLIQYYNGEERAKGNILERFSAQQFPDLHSELNLSSLELGDSALYFCASSPYPGQGIHEQFFGPGTRLTVL.

The chain couples TRBV5-1 to TRBJ1-2, with 7 bases identical to TRBD1. The ends lost 5 bases at V and 7 bases at J; junction bases unmatched: 8. Germline values: CDR1 SGHRS, CDR2 YFSETQ. CDR3 length: 13 amino acids. The DNA for the CDR3 is TGCGCCAGCAGTTTCGGACAGGAGGGTGGCTACACCTTC. Its translation is CASSFGQEGGYTF.

The chain joins TRBV7-8 to TRBJ1-1, with TRBD1 matching over 7 bases. The CDR3 is 17 amino acids. The V gene end was trimmed by 1 base and the J gene end by 2 bases; junction bases not matched to a gene: 10. The germline gives CDR1 SGHVS, CDR2 FQNEAQ. The CDR3 loop reads CASSLVPPGQTNTEAFF. The CDR3 nucleotides read TGTGCCAGCAGCTTAGTTCCGCCGGGACAGACCAACACTGAAGCTTTCTTT.

The chain is built from TRBV6-5 and TRBJ2-2, with D possibly TRBD1 on 6 matching bases. Germline CDR1 is MNHEY and CDR2 is SVGAGI. CDR3 length equals 14 residues. Trimming removed 5 bases from V and 7 bases from J, with 14 bases in between. The CDR3: CASSNQGWGGELFF. For the CDR3, the DNA is TGTGCCAGCAGTAATCAGGGGTGGGGCGGGGAGCTGTTTTTT.

This chain uses TRBV7-2 with TRBJ1-1; possible D gene TRBD1, 5 bases. The V end lost 5 bases, the J end lost 1 base, and 8 bases lay between the germline ends. Germline CDR1 SGHTA, CDR2 FQGNSA. CDR3 length: 13 amino acids. CDR3 DNA: TGTGCCAGCAGCCCTACAGGGAACACTGAAGCTTTCTTT. This encodes CASSPTGNTEAFF.

J is TRBJ2-3 and V is TRBV14; maybe TRBD2 (6 bases). The V end was cut by 0 bases, the J end by 3 bases, with 13 bases between. The germline gives CDR1 SGHDN, CDR2 FVKESK. The CDR3 runs to 16 residues. Here the CDR3 DNA reads TGTGCCAGCAGCCAAGATCGGAAGGAGGGGACAGATACGCAGTATTTT. Protein product: CASSQDRKEGTDTQYF.

In nucleotides, the CDR3 is TGTGCCAGCAGGTCCGACGCGGTGAGCGATGAGCAGTTCTTC. It codes for CASRSDAVSDEQFF. The chain combines TRBV4-2 with TRBJ2-1; D gene uncertain. CDR1 is LGHNA and CDR2 is YNFKEQ in the germline V gene. The CDR3 spans 14 residues. Between the trimmed V and J ends, which lost 6 bases and 8 bases, there was a span of 17 bases.

The chain links TRBV10-2 to TRBJ1-2; D is unclear. Germline CDR1 and CDR2: WSHSY and SAAADI. V lost 5 bases, J lost 3 bases, and 4 bases lay in between. CDR3 size: 11 residues. As DNA, the CDR3 is TGCGCCAGCAGTTCGTACTATGGCTACACCTTC. Translation: CASSSYYGYTF.

The chain is built from TRBV3-1 (or the pseudogene TRBV3-2) and TRBJ2-5, with unresolved D. The germline V and J ends were trimmed by 1 base and 3 bases, with 6 bases remaining between them. Germline CDR1 reads LGHDT; CDR2 reads YNNKEL (reference sequence). The CDR3 extends over 13 amino acids. CDR3 region: CASSQVNKETQYF. The DNA for the CDR3 is TGTGCCAGCAGCCAAGTTAATAAAGAGACCCAGTACTTC.

The genes are TRBV10-3 and TRBJ2-1, with a possible D match to TRBD1 (6 bases). Germline CDR1 and CDR2: ENHRY and SYGVKD. There are 16 residues in the CDR3. Trimming left V 5 bases short and J 0 bases short, with 14 bases between. CDR3 loop: CAISTSTGSSYNEQFF. The CDR3 nucleotides read TGTGCCATCAGTACCTCGACAGGATCCTCCTACAATGAGCAGTTCTTC.

V is TRBV6-2 or TRBV6-3 and J is TRBJ2-3; TRBD1 agrees at 10 bases. Germline-derived CDR1 and CDR2 are MNHEY and SVGEGT. J gave up 6 bases and V 4 bases, and 7 bases lay outside the gene matches. The CDR3 is 15 residues long. CDR3 sequence reads: CASSSQRTGGDTQYF. In nucleotides, the CDR3 is TGTGCCAGCAGTTCTCAGCGGACAGGGGGGGATACGCAGTATTTT.

This clone was detected only once. The chain carries TRBV5-1 and TRBJ2-2; D is perhaps TRBD1 (7 bases). V lost 2 bases and J lost 5, with 13 bases in between. Per the germline V gene, CDR1 is SGHRS and CDR2 is YFSETQ. The CDR3 loop spans 15 amino acids. The CDR3 DNA sequence: TGCGCCAGCAGCTTCGGGCAGGGGGGAACCGGGGAGCTGTTTTTT. Protein: CASSFGQGGTGELFF.

The chain carries TRBV5-6 and TRBJ2-3; 14 bases align to TRBD2. This CDR3 contains 15 residues. The V segment lost 2 bases and the J segment 10 bases; nucleotides outside the gene matches: 6. Germline-derived CDR1 and CDR2 are SGHDT and YYEEEE. In nucleotides, the CDR3 is TGTGCCAGCAGCTTTCTGACTAGCGGGGGGGAACCGCAGTATTTT. It codes for CASSFLTSGGEPQYF.

The CDR3: CASSYGQTNYGYTF. DNA of the CDR3: TGTGCCAGCAGTTACGGACAGACTAACTATGGCTACACCTTC. V is TRBV5-6 and J is TRBJ1-2, with D perhaps TRBD1 (6 bases). Per germline, CDR1 SGHDT and CDR2 YYEEEE. V dropped 5 bases and J dropped 0 bases, with 11 bases sitting between them. The CDR3 spans 14 residues.

The table lists this clone with a few counts. V gene TRBV11-3 combines with J gene TRBJ2-3; 9 positions match TRBD2. Germline values: CDR1 SGHNT, CDR2 YENEEA. This CDR3 has 16 residues. The junction had 5 bases not matched to a gene; V was cut back by 4 bases and J by 0 bases. CDR3 sequence: CASSSPLAGSTDTQYF. CDR3 bases: TGTGCCAGCAGCTCCCCGCTAGCGGGGAGCACAGATACGCAGTATTTT.